Shown below are 20 T cell receptor beta chains from a single sample sequenced in a study of CD8 T cells in ankylosing spondylitis. From the 5' RACE reads, TCRdb called clonotypes with MiXCR, one entry per CDR3 protein. The sample yields tens of thousands of distinct CDR3 sequences, about 6.2% seen once. The specimen was synovial fluid, either unsorted or a sorted T cell fraction (not recorded which). All receptors derive from a male donor with ankylosing spondylitis.

Ten or more counts support this clonotype. The chain carries TRBV5-1 and TRBJ2-5, with TRBD1 matching 7 bases. This CDR3 region has 15 residues. V lost 4 bases and J lost 5; bases outside the gene matches: 11. The V gene's germline CDR1 is SGHRS and CDR2 YFSETQ. The CDR3 loop is CASSVRDSSRETQYF. The CDR3 DNA reads as TGCGCCAGCAGCGTCCGGGACAGCTCGCGGGAGACCCAGTACTTC.

The chain links TRBV29-1 to TRBJ1-1; D call uncertain. Trimming stripped 3 bases from V and 5 bases from J, with 7 bases between. This CDR3 region has 11 residues. Germline CDR1 and CDR2: SQVTM and ANQGSEA. In DNA, the CDR3 is TGCAGCGTTGAGTTCGGGACTGAAGCTTTCTTT. Amino acids: CSVEFGTEAFF.

This clonotype was detected many times. The V call is TRBV30, the J call TRBJ2-4; D is undetermined. This CDR3 contains 12 residues. Deletions cut 2 bases from V and 4 bases from J, with 6 bases between. From germline, CDR1 is GTSNPN and CDR2 SVGIG (reference sequence). The CDR3 reads CAWSWAKNIQYF. Written as DNA, the CDR3 is TGTGCCTGGAGTTGGGCTAAAAACATTCAGTACTTC. Supplemented by reference TRBV30 and TRBJ2-4, the full variable domain reads SQTIHQWPATLVQPVGSPLSLECTVEGTSNPNLYWYRQAAGRGLQLLFYSVGIGQISSEVPQNLSASRPQDRQFILSSKKLLLSDSGFYLCAWSWAKNIQYFGAGTRLSVL.

V gene TRBV6-1 combines with J gene TRBJ2-3; D is perhaps TRBD2 (5 bases). CDR1 and CDR2 (germline): MNHNS, SASEGT. The CDR3 runs to 13 residues. V shed 5 bases and J shed 8 bases, with 14 bases lying between them. This CDR3 is CASSQGRGVTQYF. In nucleotides, the CDR3 is TGTGCCAGCAGTCAAGGACGGGGAGTTACGCAGTATTTT.

This clonotype appeared a few times. The V gene is TRBV7-3, the J gene TRBJ1-5; the D is unclear. In germline, CDR1 is SGHTA, CDR2 FQGTGA. The CDR3 is made up of 12 amino acids. Trimming took 5 bases from V and 9 from J, leaving 11 bases between them. In nucleotides, the CDR3 is TGTGCCAGCAGCGAAGGAGTGGGGCCCCAGCATTTT. Translating it yields CASSEGVGPQHF.

This clonotype was seen a handful of times. The chain joins TRBV15 to TRBJ2-7; 7 bases agree with TRBD2. The CDR3 length is 14 residues. J lost 9 bases, V lost 4 bases, and 12 bases had no gene match. The germline V gene encodes CDR1 LNHNV and CDR2 YYDKDF (reference sequence). CDR3: CATSMVLAARGQYF. The CDR3 DNA reads TGTGCCACCAGCATGGTGCTAGCGGCTCGAGGGCAGTACTTC. Filled out from reference TRBV15 and TRBJ2-7, the complete variable domain reads DAMVIQNPRYQVTQFGKPVTLSCSQTLNHNVMYWYQQKSSQAPKLLFHYYDKDFNNEADTPDNFQSRRPNTSFCFLDIRSPGLGDTAMYLCATSMVLAARGQYFGPGTRLTVT.

The rearrangement links TRBV21-1 to TRBJ2-2; the table assigns TRBD2, which was not confirmed against the DNA. TRBV21-1 is flagged as a pseudogene. This CDR3 has 19 amino acids. The CDR3 is CASRNRPPRGLINTGELFF. CDR3 nucleotides: TGTGCCAGTCGCAACCGGCCACCGAGGGGACTAATTAACACCGGGGAGCTGTTTTTT.

There are many counts of this clonotype. The chain carries TRBV28 and TRBJ1-1, with unresolved D. This CDR3 is built from 15 residues. Germline lookup yields CDR1 MDHEN and CDR2 SYDVKM. V dropped 6 bases and J dropped 2 bases, with 16 bases sitting between them. This chain's CDR3 is CASRLSNLPNTEAFF. The CDR3, as DNA: TGTGCCAGCAGGCTCTCTAACCTACCTAACACTGAAGCTTTCTTT.

The rearrangement joins TRBV27 to TRBJ2-3; the match to TRBD2 covers 8 bases. The CDR3 loop spans 15 amino acids. Germline V lookup: CDR1 MNHEY, CDR2 SMNVEV (reference sequence). V lost 6 bases, J lost 1 base, and 6 bases stayed unmatched. The CDR3 DNA is TGTGCCAGCAGCGGGAGGGCCCGCGGCACAGATACGCAGTATTTT. Encoded protein: CASSGRARGTDTQYF.

There are a few counts of this clonotype. The rearrangement uses TRBV29-1 and TRBJ2-5, with 7 bases lining up with TRBD2. The CDR3 sequence is 15 residues long. The V segment lost 0 bases and the J segment 5 bases; nucleotides outside the gene matches: 9. The germline CDR1 and CDR2 sequences are SQVTM and ANQGSEA. DNA of the CDR3: TGCAGCGTTGAAGAAGGGGTTGAGGGAGGGGAGACCCAGTACTTC. It is translated as CSVEEGVEGGETQYF.

This clonotype was found many times. The chain employs TRBV3-1 and TRBJ1-1; D not resolved. V was clipped by 4 bases and J by 0 bases, with 15 bases between them. The length of the CDR3 is 16 residues. CDR1 and CDR2 from the germline V gene are LGHDT and YNNKEL (reference sequence). The CDR3 here is CASSPTLGGLNTEAFF. The CDR3 nucleotides read TGTGCCAGCAGCCCAACCCTGGGAGGGTTGAACACTGAAGCTTTCTTT.

Many counts were recorded for this clonotype. J is TRBJ1-6 and V is TRBV7-8, with unresolved D. The CDR3 contains 15 residues. Per germline, CDR1 SGHVS and CDR2 FQNEAQ. V lost 5 bases, J lost 7 bases, and 15 bases lay in between. The CDR3, as DNA: TGTGCCAGCAGCCCGCGGGCCCTCCCAAATTCACCCCTCCACTTT. Its protein is CASSPRALPNSPLHF.

This clonotype was counted ten times or more. The chain combines TRBV29-1 with TRBJ1-5; no clear D gene. The V and J ends lost 6 bases and 3 bases respectively, with 12 bases between them. The CDR3 is made up of 13 amino acids. Germline-derived CDR1 and CDR2 are SQVTM and ANQGSEA. CDR3 in amino acids: CSVRDNYNQPQHF. CDR3 DNA sequence: TGCAGCGTGAGAGACAACTACAATCAGCCCCAGCATTTT.

This clonotype was seen repeatedly, ten times or more. V gene TRBV15 combines with J gene TRBJ2-1, with 9 bases fitting TRBD2. The CDR3 length is 17 residues. CDR1 is LNHNV and CDR2 is YYDKDF in the germline V gene (reference sequence). J was trimmed by 5 bases and V by 1 base; bases with no gene match: 9. The CDR3 spells CATSRGGLAGRNNEQFF. CDR3 DNA: TGTGCCACCAGCAGAGGAGGGCTAGCGGGGAGGAACAATGAGCAGTTCTTC.

On this clonotype itself: One junction end disagrees with the germline gene, perhaps due to a read error. For the CDR3, the DNA is TGTGCTAGCAGCCTAGACGGACAGTACACCGGGGAGCTGTTTTTT. It specifies CASSLDGQYTGELFF. J is TRBJ2-2 and V is TRBV7-7, with a possible D match to TRBD1 (6 bases). The CDR3 is 15 residues long. From germline, CDR1 is SSHAT and CDR2 FNYEAQ (reference sequence).

V is TRBV20-1 and J is TRBJ1-5, with D uncertain. CDR1 and CDR2 (germline): DFQATT, SNEGSKA (reference sequence). The CDR3 loop spans 14 amino acids. V was shortened by 2 bases and J by 3 bases, with 11 bases between the two germline ends. As DNA, the CDR3 is TGCAGTGCTAGATCTCCGGGGTTCAATCAGCCCCAGCATTTT. As protein: CSARSPGFNQPQHF.

Details on this clonotype: A clone one base away is much larger, so this may be a read error. The rearrangement links TRBV7-3 to TRBJ1-3; 7 bases agree with TRBD1. This CDR3 has 14 residues. Germline V lookup: CDR1 SGHTA, CDR2 FQGTGA. The CDR3 here is CACSRTGSGNTIYF. In nucleotides, the CDR3 is TGTGCCTGCAGCCGGACAGGCTCTGGAAACACCATATATTTT.

This clonotype appeared many times. The chain has TRBV6-2 or TRBV6-3 and TRBJ2-2; D remains unclear. CDR3 length: 16 amino acids. The V end was cut by 4 bases, the J end by 4 bases, with 16 bases between. Germline CDR1 MNHEY, CDR2 SVGEGT. Written as DNA, the CDR3 is TGTGCCAGCAGTTTGGCCCCTCATCGGACCACCGGGGAGCTGTTTTTT. Its translation is CASSLAPHRTTGELFF.

The chain recombines TRBV4-1 with TRBJ1-2; D may be TRBD1 (6 bases). CDR3 length equals 15 residues. Germline values: CDR1 MGHRA, CDR2 YSYEKL. Deletions cut 1 base from V and 0 bases from J, with 9 bases between. CDR3 region: CASSQGSGANYGYTF. CDR3 sequence (DNA): TGCGCCAGCAGCCAAGGGTCAGGGGCTAACTATGGCTACACCTTC.

This clonotype was observed at least ten times. The V gene is TRBV3-1, the J gene TRBJ2-7, with TRBD1 as a possible D gene (6 bases). Germline lookup yields CDR1 LGHDT and CDR2 YNNKEL (reference sequence). V was shortened by 1 base and J by 2 bases, with 9 bases between the two germline ends. This CDR3 is built from 14 residues. CDR3 bases: TGTGCCAGCAGCCAAGGGGACACAGCCTACGAGCAGTACTTC. Its translation is CASSQGDTAYEQYF.